The rows below give T cell receptor beta chains drawn from one sample of a study of T-cell reconstitution after alpha-beta-depleted transplantation in children. TCRdb fed the PCR reads into MiXCR, producing one record per CDR3 protein. The table records roughly 24,000 distinct CDR3 sequences, around 9.9% of them present only once. The sequencing here drew on PBMCs from the stem cell graft donor, taken from the stem cell graft. These receptors were taken from a human donor who donated a stem cell graft to a child with chronic granulomatous disease. The CDR3 runs from the conserved cysteine through the conserved F or W. The D gene is left open where the match is weak. The listing skips clone size in some rows; elsewhere it reads once, few, many or a size class.

>14|.|TRBJ1-4|TRBV11-2|many
TGTGCCAGCAGCTTAGTCCGGACTAATGAAAAACTGTTTTTT
CASSLVRTNEKLFF
>14|.|TRBJ2-5|TRBV3-1|many
TGTGCCAGCAGGGGTCCAGGGAGATCAGAGACCCAGTACTTC
CASRGPGRSETQYF
>16|.|TRBJ2-1|TRBV7-9|many
TGTGCCACCCAGCTTAACGAAGGACGGGAGCAATTTTTGCAGTTCTTC
CATQLNEGREQFLQFF
>14|.|TRBJ2-2|TRBV9|many
TGTGCCAGCAGCGTAGGCAGCGTCACCGGGGAGCTGTTTTTT
CASSVGSVTGELFF
>17|TRBD2|TRBJ2-5|TRBV9|.
TGTGCCAGCAGCGCCCAAATTATTCTAGCGGGAGAAGAGACCCAGTACTTC
CASSAQIILAGEETQYF
>15|TRBD1|TRBJ2-7|TRBV5-1|many
TGCGCCAGCAGCTTGCTGAGGACAGGGACCTACGAGCAGTACTTC
CASSLLRTGTYEQYF
>15|TRBD2|TRBJ2-7|TRBV20-1|.
TGCAGTGCAAAAACTAGCGGGAGGTGGTCCTACGAGCAGTACTTC
CSAKTSGRWSYEQYF
>14|.|TRBJ2-1|TRBV11-2|many
TGTGCCAGCAGCCCCCGGGACGCGTACAATGAGCAGTTCTTC
CASSPRDAYNEQFF
>14|.|TRBJ2-7|TRBV9|once
TGTGCCAGCTCCGAGGAAGCGCCGTCCTACGAGCAGTACTTC
CASSEEAPSYEQYF
>15|TRBD2|TRBJ2-3|TRBV12-3/TRBV12-4|many
TGTGCCAGCAGGACTAGCGGGAGGTTCGCAGATACGCAGTATTTT
CASRTSGRFADTQYF
>16|TRBD2|TRBJ2-1|TRBV27|many
TGTGCCAGCAGTTTAGATCTAGCGGGGGCCTACAATGAGCAGTTCTTC
CASSLDLAGAYNEQFF
>15|TRBD1|TRBJ1-5|TRBV4-2|many
TGTGCCAGCAGCCAAGGGCCAGGGGGTTGGTGGCCCCAGCATTTT
CASSQGPGGWWPQHF
>11|.|TRBJ2-7|TRBV5-1|many
TGCGCCAGCAGCGCGGGGAACGAGCAGTACTTC
CASSAGNEQYF
>15|TRBD2|TRBJ2-3|TRBV5-5|few
TGTGCCAGCCGGGGCGGACTAGCGGGCACAGATACGCAGTATTTT
CASRGGLAGTDTQYF
>12|.|TRBJ1-2|TRBV10-2|many
TGCGCCAGCAGTGAGAATTCGGGAGGCTACACCTTC
CASSENSGGYTF
>15|.|TRBJ1-5|TRBV7-2|many
TGTGCCAGCAGCTTAGTCGGAGACGCGGGTCAGCCCCAGCATTTT
CASSLVGDAGQPQHF
>13|.|TRBJ2-5|TRBV11-2|many
TGTGCCAGCAGCTTAGATAATGGGAGGTCCCAGTACTTC
CASSLDNGRSQYF
>16|.|TRBJ2-2|TRBV4-2|.
TGTGCCAGCAGCCAAGTCCAAGACCGAGTCACCGGGGAGCTGTTTTTT
CASSQVQDRVTGELFF
>18|TRBD2|TRBJ2-3|TRBV7-6|many
TGTGCCAGCAGCTCCCTGAGCACGGGACTAGCGGGAGCAGATACGCAGTATTTT
CASSSLSTGLAGADTQYF
>16|TRBD2|TRBJ2-1|TRBV6-5|many
TGTGCCAGCAGTCCGCCACTAGCGTTAATCAGGGATGAGCAGTTCTTC
CASSPPLALIRDEQFF
>12|TRBD1|TRBJ1-4|TRBV20-1|.
TGCAGTGTGTGGGACAGGGGCGAAAAACTGTTTTTT
CSVWDRGEKLFF
>14|.|TRBJ2-3|TRBV10-3|many
TGTGCCATCAGTGACCCGGGAGTTTCAGATACGCAGTATTTT
CAISDPGVSDTQYF
>14|TRBD1|TRBJ1-5|TRBV15|many
TGTGCCACCAGCACAGGGGGAGGCGGAAAGCCCCAGCATTTT
CATSTGGGGKPQHF
>14|TRBD1|TRBJ2-7|TRBV20-1|.
TGCAGTGCCAAGAAATCTGGGACAGACTACGAGCAGTACTTC
CSAKKSGTDYEQYF
>15|.|TRBJ1-3|TRBV12-3/TRBV12-4|many
TGTGCCAGCAGTTTAGCCATAGACTCTGGAAACACCATATATTTT
CASSLAIDSGNTIYF
>12|.|TRBJ2-7|TRBV29-1|many
TGCAGCGTTGTCGTAACCGGGGGCGAGCAGTACTTC
CSVVVTGGEQYF
>14|.|TRBJ2-7|TRBV20-1|many
TGCAGTGCTAGATTCCTAGGGACCTCCTACGAGCAGTACTTC
CSARFLGTSYEQYF
>16|TRBD2|TRBJ2-3|TRBV5-1|many
TGCGCCAGCAGCTTTCTAGCGGGGGCCAGCACAGATACGCAGTATTTT
CASSFLAGASTDTQYF
>13|.|TRBJ1-2|TRBV25-1|many
TGTGCCAGCAGTGGCCTGAGGGTCGGAGGCTACACCTTC
CASSGLRVGGYTF
>17|.|TRBJ1-1|TRBV5-1|.
TGCGCCAGCAGCTTTCTTTCAACCCATAGGGTGAACACTGAAGCTTTCTTC
CASSFLSTHRVNTEAFF
>15|TRBD2|TRBJ2-7|TRBV9|many
TGTGCCAGCAGCGTAGGGCTAGCGGGAGTAGCCGAGCAGTACTTC
CASSVGLAGVAEQYF
>13|.|TRBJ1-1|TRBV29-1|.
TGCAGCGTTGGGACAGCCCTCGGGTCTGAAGCTTTCTTT
CSVGTALGSEAFF
>16|TRBD1|TRBJ2-5|TRBV20-1|many
TGCAGTGCCGGGACAGGGGGTTCGGTGGCTACCAGGACCCAGTACTTC
CSAGTGGSVATRTQYF
>16|.|TRBJ1-5|TRBV2|many
TGTGCCAGCAGTGAAGGGCAGGGCATAAGCAATCAGCCCCAGCATTTT
CASSEGQGISNQPQHF
>13|.|TRBJ2-1|TRBV5-1|many
TGCGCCAGCAGCTTGGACAGGAACAATGAGCAGTTCTTC
CASSLDRNNEQFF
>14|TRBD1|TRBJ1-5|TRBV9|many
TGTGCCAGCGGGGACAGTTATAGCAATCAGCCCCAGCATTTT
CASGDSYSNQPQHF
>15|.|TRBJ2-5|TRBV11-2|.
TGTGCCAGCAGCCCTTTCCCGAGACAGCAAGAGACCCAGTACTTC
CASSPFPRQQETQYF
>15|TRBD1|TRBJ1-2|TRBV7-2|many
TGTGCCAGCAGCTTGTCTGGGACAGGGTTGAAGGGCTACACCTTC
CASSLSGTGLKGYTF
>19|TRBD2|TRBJ2-3|TRBV11-1|many
TGTGCCAGCAGCCGCACGACTGGTTCAGCGGGAGGCCCGCCAGATACGCAGTATTTT
CASSRTTGSAGGPPDTQYF
>14|TRBD2|TRBJ2-1|TRBV30|.
TGTGCCTGGCACGGACTAGCGGGAGACAATGAGCAGTTCTTC
CAWHGLAGDNEQFF
>15|TRBD1|TRBJ2-7|TRBV27|many
TGTGCCAGCAACGTGCTGGGTCAGGGGGCCTACGAGCAGTACTTC
CASNVLGQGAYEQYF
>14|.|TRBJ1-5|TRBV20-1|many
TGCAGTGCTAGGGAGCTAGATAGCAATCAGCCCCAGCATTTT
CSARELDSNQPQHF